Below are 29 T cell receptor beta chains sequenced from a single sample in a study of T cells expressing NK-cell markers. TCRdb re-called the 5' RACE reads and gives one entry per CDR3 protein, without DNA. The sample's table shows 350,000 to 450,000 distinct CDR3 sequences. The material sequenced was blood T cells: a sorted CD56 or NKG2C T cell subset, CD4+ or CD8+ T cells, or bulk PBMC T cells (not recorded which). These TCRs come from a man aged 18 to 69 in good health.

This sequence joins TRBV12-3 or TRBV12-4 and TRBJ2-7; TCRdb selects TRBD1, and the lack of DNA leaves this call unchecked. The CDR3 spans 14 residues. The CDR3 reads CASSLGPTAYEQYF.

V usage is TRBV11-3 and J usage is TRBJ2-1; the D call of TRBD1 rests on TCRdb alone, since no DNA is present to check it. Germline-derived CDR1 and CDR2 are SGHNT and YENEEA. The CDR3 runs 15 residues. The CDR3 sequence: CASSSRDVAYNEQFF.

The genes are TRBV7-2 and TRBJ2-7. Per germline, CDR1 SGHTA and CDR2 FQGNSA. The CDR3 contains 14 residues. The CDR3 region is CASSLGSGPYEQYF.

V and J are TRBV7-9 and TRBJ1-1. Germline CDR1 is SEHNR and CDR2 is FQNEAQ (reference sequence). The CDR3 loop spans 14 amino acids. CDR3: CAPKAGYVSTEAFF.

The V and J genes are TRBV20-1 and TRBJ1-1; the TCRdb D gene call, TRBD1, has no DNA to confirm it. The CDR3 length is 15 residues. Germline CDR1 is DFQATT and CDR2 is SNEGSKA (reference sequence). CDR3 sequence reads: CSARQGSGTNTEAFF.

The chain combines TRBV28 with TRBJ2-3; TCRdb gives TRBD2 as the D gene, but with no DNA this cannot be confirmed. This CDR3 has 16 amino acids. Germline CDR1 MDHEN, CDR2 SYDVKM. This CDR3 reads CASSYQSGGASDTQYF.

This sequence joins TRBV20-1 and TRBJ2-3; TCRdb proposes TRBD2, but this gene call is untestable without DNA. From germline, CDR1 is DFQATT and CDR2 SNEGSKA (reference sequence). This CDR3 is 14 amino acids long. The CDR3 region is CSATLAGVTDTQYF.

The J gene is TRBJ2-1, the V gene TRBV5-1; TCRdb reports TRBD1, a call that lacks DNA to check it against. The CDR3 is 13 residues long. Germline CDR1 SGHRS, CDR2 YFSETQ. The CDR3 sequence is CASSFRPKGEQFF.

The chain employs TRBV7-2 and TRBJ2-1; the TRBD1 assignment by TCRdb is unverifiable without DNA. The CDR3 covers 13 residues. CDR1 is SGHTA and CDR2 is FQGNSA in the germline V gene. The CDR3: CASSFGPAREQFF.

The chain is built from TRBV24-1 and TRBJ2-1; TCRdb's assignment of TRBD2 cannot be checked, as there is no DNA. Germline V gene data show CDR1 as KGHDR and CDR2 as SFDVKD. The CDR3 loop spans 18 amino acids. The chain's CDR3 is CATSSSDAASFSYNEQFF.

V is TRBV7-9 and J is TRBJ1-1; TCRdb proposes TRBD1, but this gene call is untestable without DNA. The CDR3 consists of 15 residues. CDR1 SEHNR and CDR2 FQNEAQ come from the germline V gene (reference sequence). The CDR3 sequence: CASSSRTGKNTEAFF.

The gene calls are TRBV5-5 and TRBJ2-5; TCRdb names TRBD1, which stays unverified in the absence of DNA. Germline V gene data show CDR1 as SGHKS and CDR2 as YYEKEE (reference sequence). The CDR3 extends over 13 amino acids. The CDR3 loop is CASSFDGGETQYF.

The chain has TRBV6-5 and TRBJ2-1; TCRdb selects TRBD2, and the lack of DNA leaves this call unchecked. The germline V gene encodes CDR1 MNHEY and CDR2 SVGAGI. CDR3 length: 16 amino acids. CDR3 amino acids: CASSYLPTEGWGEQFF.

The chain combines TRBV12-3 or TRBV12-4 with TRBJ2-3; absent DNA, TCRdb's TRBD2 call cannot be checked. This CDR3 has 20 residues. The CDR3 reads CASSSRTSGGPVYGTDTQYF.

The chain carries TRBV7-9 and TRBJ2-5. The CDR3 is 12 amino acids. Germline V gene lookup returns CDR1 SEHNR and CDR2 FQNEAQ (reference sequence). The CDR3 sequence: CASSYNGQTQYF.

CDR3 protein: CASIGQGDYSPLHF. This rearrangement joins TRBV2 to TRBJ1-6; TCRdb proposes TRBD1, but this gene call is untestable without DNA. This CDR3 has 14 amino acids. Germline V gene lookup returns CDR1 SNHLY and CDR2 FYNNEI.

The J gene is TRBJ1-4, the V gene TRBV14; TCRdb indicates TRBD1, and absent DNA this call remains unverified. Germline CDR1 is SGHDN and CDR2 is FVKESK. The CDR3 runs to 17 residues. This chain's CDR3 is CASSQRKPGQADEKLFF.

The chain carries TRBV2 and TRBJ1-6; no DNA is available, so the TRBD1 call from TCRdb remains unchecked. CDR3 length equals 16 residues. The germline gives CDR1 SNHLY, CDR2 FYNNEI. CDR3: CASSDPAGTGLSPLHF.

The chain combines TRBV3-1 with TRBJ2-4; the D gene TCRdb calls, TRBD2, cannot be checked with no DNA. CDR1 and CDR2 from the germline V gene are LGHDT and YNNKEL (reference sequence). The CDR3 totals 16 residues. This CDR3 reads CASSPGLAEAKNIQYF.

The chain has TRBV20-1 and TRBJ2-3. CDR3 length: 14 amino acids. Germline V CDR1 and CDR2: DFQATT, SNEGSKA (reference sequence). CDR3 amino acids: CSAPYGGNTDTQYF.

The rearrangement links TRBV25-1 to TRBJ1-6; the TCRdb call, TRBD1, lacks DNA for checking. Germline CDR1 and CDR2: MGHDK and SYGVNS. This CDR3 spans 16 amino acids. The CDR3 sequence: CASSADRTGLNSPLHF.

The chain joins TRBV11-2 to TRBJ1-2. Germline V gene sequence: CDR1 SGHAT, CDR2 FQNNGV. CDR3 length: 14 amino acids. Here the CDR3 reads CASSQSRSGYGYTF.

The chain is built from TRBV6-5 and TRBJ2-3; TCRdb indicates TRBD1, and absent DNA this call remains unverified. Germline V gene data show CDR1 as MNHEY and CDR2 as SVGAGI. This CDR3 region has 16 residues. CDR3: CASSPGRGGRTDTQYF.

The CDR3 reads CASSYDSPFSEQYF. The V call is TRBV6-5, the J call TRBJ2-7. The CDR3 has 14 amino acids. CDR1 MNHEY and CDR2 SVGAGI come from the germline V gene.

The chain recombines TRBV6-2 or TRBV6-3 with TRBJ2-3; TCRdb's D call, TRBD1, is unchecked because there is no DNA. From germline, CDR1 is MNHEY and CDR2 SVGEGT. The CDR3 sequence is 16 residues long. CDR3: CASSYSNGGSRDTQYF.

The gene calls are TRBV24-1 and TRBJ2-3; with no DNA, the TCRdb D assignment of TRBD2 cannot be verified. Germline assignment: CDR1 KGHDR and CDR2 SFDVKD. CDR3 length: 16 residues. The CDR3 region is CATSDFRAGVTDTQYF.

The chain links TRBV7-2 to TRBJ2-2; TCRdb's assignment of TRBD2 cannot be checked, as there is no DNA. Germline V gene lookup returns CDR1 SGHTA and CDR2 FQGNSA. This CDR3 spans 15 amino acids. CDR3 amino acids: CASRMGTAQVGELFF.

The V call is TRBV6-5, the J call TRBJ1-5. Per germline, CDR1 MNHEY and CDR2 SVGAGI. The CDR3 is 18 residues long. CDR3 region: CASSYKWVVGYSNQPQHF.

The chain has TRBV2 and TRBJ1-3; TCRdb designates TRBD1, a call that cannot be tested without DNA. The germline V gene has CDR1 SNHLY and CDR2 FYNNEI. This CDR3 contains 15 residues. CDR3 loop: CASSWRGQGGNTIYF.